This note documents a single TCR beta chain sequence. Its antigen is unknown. No much larger clone is present one base from it, and per-base qualities are unavailable. The sample is drawn from a study of PD-1 blockade in mismatch repair-deficient tumors listed by TCRdb under 2017. Turning to the overall study: Between September 2013 and 2016, the trial enrolled around 91 consecutive patients with 12 mismatch repair-deficient cancer types, every one of whom had been previously treated and was progressing. Tumor-associated T cell clones in the peripheral blood of patients responding to PD-1 blockade were tracked using deep sequencing of TCR CDR3 regions. Points the paper makes about the study in general: After pembrolizumab, tumor-resident clones, which were often undetectable in blood before treatment, expanded rapidly and then contracted, generally ahead of radiologic responses.

Libraries came from the immunoSEQ multiplex PCR assay. TCRdb re-hosts the immuneACCESS table, in-frame sequences only. Its copies lack some clones; in the studies checked, an unresolved V gene accounts for under half of them, and the cause for the rest is not known. Across this sample there are under 150,000 clones, with about 85% seen only once. Roughly 13% of the sample is in the top ten clones. For each enrolled patient, mismatch repair deficiency was established using either polymerase chain reaction or immunohistochemistry. TCR sequencing was carried out for three patients who responded to pembrolizumab therapy. The phase II trial prospectively tested pembrolizumab PD-1 blockade in advanced mismatch repair-deficient cancers regardless of tissue of origin. Peripheral blood T cell samples were collected serially, before PD-1 blockade began and at several time points afterward. Blood sampling time points were reported as weeks after the first dose of pembrolizumab.

The material was peripheral blood, obtained 44 weeks after starting pembrolizumab. The sequence was obtained from an adult with mismatch repair-deficient cancer.

The CDR3 amino acid sequence is: CASSIKGLDTEAFF. DNA sequence: TGTGCCAGTAGTATCAAGGGCTTAGACACTGAAGCTTTCTTT. The chain uses TRBV19 and TRBJ1-1; no confident D gene assignment can be made. V lost 3 bases and J lost 3 bases; the stretch between them is 11 bases long. The CDR3 runs 14 amino acids, cysteine and phenylalanine included. The sequence is cut down to CDR3 DNA, 42 bases in frame from base 1. CDR1 and CDR2 were assigned from the germline V gene (reference sequence) as LNHDA and SQIVND.